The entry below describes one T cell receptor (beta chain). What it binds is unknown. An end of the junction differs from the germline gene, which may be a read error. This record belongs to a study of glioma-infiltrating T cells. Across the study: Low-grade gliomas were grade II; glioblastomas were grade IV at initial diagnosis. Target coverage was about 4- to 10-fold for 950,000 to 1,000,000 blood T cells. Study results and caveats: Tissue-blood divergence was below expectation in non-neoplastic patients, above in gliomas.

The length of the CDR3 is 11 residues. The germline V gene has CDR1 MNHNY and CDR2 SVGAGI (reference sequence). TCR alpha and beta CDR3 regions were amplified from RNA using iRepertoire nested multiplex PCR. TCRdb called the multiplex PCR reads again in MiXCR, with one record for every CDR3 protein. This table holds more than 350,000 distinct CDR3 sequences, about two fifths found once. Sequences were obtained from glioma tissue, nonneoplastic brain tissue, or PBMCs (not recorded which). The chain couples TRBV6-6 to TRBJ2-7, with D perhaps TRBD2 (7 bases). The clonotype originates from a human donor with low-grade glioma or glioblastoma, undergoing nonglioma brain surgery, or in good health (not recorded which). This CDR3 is CASAGAYEKYF. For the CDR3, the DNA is TGTGCCAGCGCGGGGGCCTACGAGAAGTACTTC.